Presented here are 4 T cell receptor beta chains from one specimen sequenced in a study of immune characterization of retroperitoneal liposarcoma. Each CDR3 protein is one row after TCRdb ran MiXCR on the PCR reads. The sample has around 19,000 distinct CDR3 sequences, 37% seen once; the top ten hold less than 8.5%. The sequenced material came from blood. These receptors all stem from a male donor with retroperitoneal liposarcoma.

This clonotype was seen repeatedly, ten times or more. The rearrangement uses TRBV27 and TRBJ2-1, with TRBD2 as a possible D gene (6 bases). The V and J ends lost 7 bases and 6 bases respectively, with 19 bases between them. Germline CDR1 and CDR2: MNHEY and SMNVEV (reference sequence). The CDR3 is 15 residues long. In DNA, the CDR3 is TGTGCCAGCAAGGCCAACTTACTAGCTATCAATGAGCAGTTCTTC. Translated, it gives CASKANLLAINEQFF.

This clonotype showed up many times. The gene calls are TRBV7-6 and TRBJ2-1, with 8 bases that match TRBD1. The length of the CDR3 is 14 residues. Germline V gene data show CDR1 as SGHVS and CDR2 as FNYEAQ. V lost 6 bases, J lost 10 bases, and 11 bases stayed unmatched. CDR3 in amino acids: CASSTGGLSYEQFF. CDR3 sequence (DNA): TGTGCCAGCAGTACAGGGGGTTTGAGCTACGAGCAGTTCTTC. Together with reference TRBV7-6 and TRBJ2-1, the CDR3 gives the full variable domain: GAGVSQSPRYKVTKRGQDVALRCDPISGHVSLYWYRQALGQGPEFLTYFNYEAQQDKSGLPNDRFSAERPEGSISTLTIQRTEQRDSAMYRCASSTGGLSYEQFFGPGTRLTVL.

This clonotype was found many times. This chain joins TRBV6-4 and TRBJ2-1; 12 bases are shared with TRBD2. Germline V CDR1 and CDR2: MRHNA, SNTAGT. CDR3 length: 15 amino acids. The J segment lost 7 bases and the V segment lost 5 bases, leaving 6 bases of the junction unmatched. DNA for the CDR3: TGTGCCAGCAGTCGACTAGCGGGAGTAGGTAATGAGCAGTTCTTC. Protein: CASSRLAGVGNEQFF.

By its share, this clonotype is medium-sized. This chain links TRBV6-1 with TRBJ2-3; 10 bases match TRBD2. V trimming: 3 bases; J trimming: 1 base; junction bases outside the gene matches: 7. This CDR3 is 17 amino acids long. Looked up from germline, CDR1 is MNHNS and CDR2 is SASEGT. The CDR3 reads CASSDQPSGGGTDTQYF. For the CDR3, the DNA is TGTGCCAGCAGTGACCAACCCAGCGGGGGGGGCACAGATACGCAGTATTTT.